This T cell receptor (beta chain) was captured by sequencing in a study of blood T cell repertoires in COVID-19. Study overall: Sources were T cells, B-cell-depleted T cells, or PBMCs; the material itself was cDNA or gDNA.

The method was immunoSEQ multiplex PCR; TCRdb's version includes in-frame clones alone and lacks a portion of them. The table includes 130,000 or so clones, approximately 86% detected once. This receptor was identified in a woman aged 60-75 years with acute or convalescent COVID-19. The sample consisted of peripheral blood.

CDR3 protein: CASSLNGYEQYF. The CDR3 DNA is TGTGCCAGCAGTTTAAACGGCTACGAGCAGTACTTC. The J gene is TRBJ2-7, the V gene TRBV28; no clear D. This CDR3 contains 12 residues. V was shortened by 2 bases and J by 3 bases, with 5 bases between the two germline ends. Germline assignment: CDR1 MDHEN and CDR2 SYDVKM.